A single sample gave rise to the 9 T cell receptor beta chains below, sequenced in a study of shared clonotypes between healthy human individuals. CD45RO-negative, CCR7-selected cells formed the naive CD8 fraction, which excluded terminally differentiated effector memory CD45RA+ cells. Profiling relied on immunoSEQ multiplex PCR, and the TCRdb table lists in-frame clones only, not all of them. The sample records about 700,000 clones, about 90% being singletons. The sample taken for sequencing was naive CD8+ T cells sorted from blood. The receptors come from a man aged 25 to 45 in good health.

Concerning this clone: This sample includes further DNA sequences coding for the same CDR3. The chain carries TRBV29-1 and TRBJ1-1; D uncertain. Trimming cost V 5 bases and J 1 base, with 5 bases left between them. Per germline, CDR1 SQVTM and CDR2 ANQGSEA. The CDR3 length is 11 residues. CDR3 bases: TGCAGCGTTCGGGGGAACACTGAAGCTTTCTTT. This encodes CSVRGNTEAFF.

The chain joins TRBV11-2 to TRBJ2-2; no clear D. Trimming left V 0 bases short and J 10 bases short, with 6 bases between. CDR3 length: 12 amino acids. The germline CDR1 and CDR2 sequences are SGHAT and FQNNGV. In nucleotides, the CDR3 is TGTGCCAGCAGCTTAGAGGGCCCGGAGCTGTTTTTT. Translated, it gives CASSLEGPELFF.

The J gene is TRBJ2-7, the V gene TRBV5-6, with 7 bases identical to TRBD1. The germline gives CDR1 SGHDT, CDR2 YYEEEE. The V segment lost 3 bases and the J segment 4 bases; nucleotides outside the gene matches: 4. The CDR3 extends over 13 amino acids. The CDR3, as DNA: TGTGCCAGCAGCTACGGGACAGTGTACGAGCAGTACTTC. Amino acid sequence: CASSYGTVYEQYF.

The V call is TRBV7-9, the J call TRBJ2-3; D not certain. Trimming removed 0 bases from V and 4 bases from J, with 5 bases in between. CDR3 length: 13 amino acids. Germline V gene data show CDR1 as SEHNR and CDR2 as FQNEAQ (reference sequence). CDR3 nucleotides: TGTGCCAGCAGCTTAGCCCAAGCAGATACGCAGTATTTT. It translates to CASSLAQADTQYF.

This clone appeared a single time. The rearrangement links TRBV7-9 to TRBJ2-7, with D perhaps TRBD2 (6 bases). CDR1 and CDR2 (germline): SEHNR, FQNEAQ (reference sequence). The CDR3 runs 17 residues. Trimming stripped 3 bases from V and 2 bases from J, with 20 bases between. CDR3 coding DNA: TGTGCCAGCAGCTTGGCCAGACTAGGAAAGGAGGCCTACGAGCAGTACTTC. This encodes CASSLARLGKEAYEQYF.

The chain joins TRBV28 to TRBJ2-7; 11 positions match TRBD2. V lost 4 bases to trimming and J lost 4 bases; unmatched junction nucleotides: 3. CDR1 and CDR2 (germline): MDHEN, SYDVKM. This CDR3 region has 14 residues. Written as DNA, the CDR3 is TGTGCCAGCAGTTGGACTAGCGGGCTGTACGAGCAGTACTTC. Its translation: CASSWTSGLYEQYF.

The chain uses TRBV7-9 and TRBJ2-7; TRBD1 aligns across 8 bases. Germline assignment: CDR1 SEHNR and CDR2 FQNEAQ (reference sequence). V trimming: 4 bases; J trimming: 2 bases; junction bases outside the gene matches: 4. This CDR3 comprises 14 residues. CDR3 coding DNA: TGTGCCAGCAGCTCCCTGACAGGGGCCTACGAGCAGTACTTC. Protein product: CASSSLTGAYEQYF.

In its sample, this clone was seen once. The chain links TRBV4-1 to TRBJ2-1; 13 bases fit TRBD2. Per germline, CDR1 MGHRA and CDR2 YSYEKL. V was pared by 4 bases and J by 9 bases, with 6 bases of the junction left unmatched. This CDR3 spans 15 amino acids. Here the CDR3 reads CASSPGLAGEIEQFF. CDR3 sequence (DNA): TGCGCCAGCAGCCCTGGACTAGCGGGAGAAATTGAGCAGTTCTTC.

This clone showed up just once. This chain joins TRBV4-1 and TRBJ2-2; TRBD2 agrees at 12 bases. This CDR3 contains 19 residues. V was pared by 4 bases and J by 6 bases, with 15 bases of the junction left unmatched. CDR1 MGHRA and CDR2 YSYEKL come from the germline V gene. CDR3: CASSPTSGRRGSTPGELFF. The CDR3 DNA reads TGCGCCAGCAGCCCGACTAGCGGGAGACGGGGCAGTACACCCGGGGAGCTGTTTTTT.